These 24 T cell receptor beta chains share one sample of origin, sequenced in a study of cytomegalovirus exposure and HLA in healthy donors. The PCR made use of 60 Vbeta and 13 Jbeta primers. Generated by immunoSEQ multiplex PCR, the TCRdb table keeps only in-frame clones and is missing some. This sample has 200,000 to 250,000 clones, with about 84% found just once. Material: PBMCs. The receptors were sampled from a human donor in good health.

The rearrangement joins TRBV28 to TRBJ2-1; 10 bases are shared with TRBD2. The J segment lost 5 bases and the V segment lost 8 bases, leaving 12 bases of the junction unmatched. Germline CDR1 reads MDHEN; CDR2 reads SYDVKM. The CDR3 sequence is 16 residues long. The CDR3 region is CASPRTLAGVNNEQFF. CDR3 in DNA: TGTGCCAGCCCCAGGACCCTAGCGGGAGTAAACAATGAGCAGTTCTTC.

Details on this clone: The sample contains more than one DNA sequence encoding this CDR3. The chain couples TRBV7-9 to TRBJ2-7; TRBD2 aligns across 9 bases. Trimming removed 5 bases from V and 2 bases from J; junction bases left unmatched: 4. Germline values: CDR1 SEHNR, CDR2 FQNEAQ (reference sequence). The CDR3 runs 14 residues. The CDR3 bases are TGTGCCAGCAGCCCTAGCGGGACAACCTACGAGCAGTACTTC. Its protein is CASSPSGTTYEQYF.

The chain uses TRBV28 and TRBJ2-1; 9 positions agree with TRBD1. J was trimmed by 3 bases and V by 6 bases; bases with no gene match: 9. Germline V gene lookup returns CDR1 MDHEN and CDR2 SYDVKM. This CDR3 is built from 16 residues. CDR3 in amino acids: CASSPPGQGHYNEQFF. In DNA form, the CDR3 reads TGTGCCAGCAGCCCCCCGGGACAGGGCCACTACAATGAGCAGTTCTTC.

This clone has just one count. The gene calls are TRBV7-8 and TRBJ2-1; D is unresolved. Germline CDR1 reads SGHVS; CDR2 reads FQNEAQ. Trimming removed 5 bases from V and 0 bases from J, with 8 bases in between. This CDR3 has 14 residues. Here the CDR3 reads CASSLLDSYNEQFF. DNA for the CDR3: TGTGCCAGCAGCCTTCTAGACTCCTACAATGAGCAGTTCTTC.

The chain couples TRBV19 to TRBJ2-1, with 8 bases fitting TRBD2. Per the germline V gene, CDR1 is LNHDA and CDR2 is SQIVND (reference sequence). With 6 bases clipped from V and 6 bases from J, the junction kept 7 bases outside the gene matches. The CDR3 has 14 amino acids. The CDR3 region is CASRNSGMGNEQFF. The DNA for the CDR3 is TGTGCCAGTAGGAATAGCGGGATGGGCAATGAGCAGTTCTTC. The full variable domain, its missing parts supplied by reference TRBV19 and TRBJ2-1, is DGGITQSPKYLFRKEGQNVTLSCEQNLNHDAMYWYRQDPGQGLRLIYYSQIVNDFQKGDIAEGYSVSREKKESFPLTVTSAQKNPTAFYLCASRNSGMGNEQFFGPGTRLTVL.

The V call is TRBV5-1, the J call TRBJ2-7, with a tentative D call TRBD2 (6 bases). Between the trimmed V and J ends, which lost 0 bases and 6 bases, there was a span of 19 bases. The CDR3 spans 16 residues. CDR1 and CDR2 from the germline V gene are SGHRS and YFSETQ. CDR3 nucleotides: TGCGCCAGCAGCTTGGCAGCCTCTAGGGGAGGAGGCGAGCAGTACTTC. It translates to CASSLAASRGGGEQYF. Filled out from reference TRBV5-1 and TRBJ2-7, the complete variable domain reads KAGVTQTPRYLIKTRGQQVTLSCSPISGHRSVSWYQQTPGQGLQFLFEYFSETQRNKGNFPGRFSGRQFSNSRSEMNVSTLELGDSALYLCASSLAASRGGGEQYFGPGTRLTVT.

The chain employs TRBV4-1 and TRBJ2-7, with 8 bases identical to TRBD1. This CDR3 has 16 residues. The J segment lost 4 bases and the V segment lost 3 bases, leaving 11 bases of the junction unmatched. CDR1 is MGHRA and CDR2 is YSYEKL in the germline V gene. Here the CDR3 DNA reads TGCGCCAGCAGCCACGAACCCGGGACAGGTAGTTACGAGCAGTACTTC. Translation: CASSHEPGTGSYEQYF.

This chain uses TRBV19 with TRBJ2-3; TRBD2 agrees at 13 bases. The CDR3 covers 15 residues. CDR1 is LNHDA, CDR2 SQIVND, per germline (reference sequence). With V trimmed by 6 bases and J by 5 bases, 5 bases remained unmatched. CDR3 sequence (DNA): TGTGCCAGTAGCGGACTAGCGGGAGATGTAGATACGCAGTATTTT. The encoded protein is CASSGLAGDVDTQYF.

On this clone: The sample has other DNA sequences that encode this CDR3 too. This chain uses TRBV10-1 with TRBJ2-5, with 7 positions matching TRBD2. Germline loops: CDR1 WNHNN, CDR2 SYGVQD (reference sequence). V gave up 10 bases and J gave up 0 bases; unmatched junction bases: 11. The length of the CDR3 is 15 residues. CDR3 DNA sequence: TGCGCCACCTCGCGGGTAGCGGGCTACCAAGAGACCCAGTACTTC. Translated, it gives CATSRVAGYQETQYF.

CDR3 nucleotides: TGCGCCAGCAGCCGCCTGAGCTCCTACAATGAGCAGTTCTTC. This translates into CASSRLSSYNEQFF. This chain links TRBV4-1 with TRBJ2-1; D not resolved. CDR1 and CDR2 (germline): MGHRA, YSYEKL. V lost 4 bases and J lost 0, with 7 bases in between. The CDR3 is 14 residues long.

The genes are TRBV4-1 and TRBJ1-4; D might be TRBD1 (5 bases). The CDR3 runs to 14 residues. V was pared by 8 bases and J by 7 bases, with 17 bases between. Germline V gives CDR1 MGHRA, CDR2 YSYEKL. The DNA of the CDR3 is TGCGCCAGCGGATCTCGGGGGGTAGGTGAAAAACTGTTTTTT. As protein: CASGSRGVGEKLFF.

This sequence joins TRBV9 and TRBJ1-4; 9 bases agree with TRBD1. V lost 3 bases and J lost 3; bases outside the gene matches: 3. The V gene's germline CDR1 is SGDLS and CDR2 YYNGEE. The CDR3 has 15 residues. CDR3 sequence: CASSAYRGPNEKLFF. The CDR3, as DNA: TGTGCCAGCAGCGCCTACAGGGGGCCTAATGAAAAACTGTTTTTT.

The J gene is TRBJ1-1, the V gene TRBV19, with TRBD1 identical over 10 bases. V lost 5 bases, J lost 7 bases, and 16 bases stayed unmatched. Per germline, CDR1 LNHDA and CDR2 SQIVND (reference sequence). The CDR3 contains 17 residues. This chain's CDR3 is CASSVPGQGTVRLEAFF. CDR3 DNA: TGTGCCAGTAGTGTGCCGGGACAGGGGACCGTGCGGCTTGAAGCTTTCTTT.

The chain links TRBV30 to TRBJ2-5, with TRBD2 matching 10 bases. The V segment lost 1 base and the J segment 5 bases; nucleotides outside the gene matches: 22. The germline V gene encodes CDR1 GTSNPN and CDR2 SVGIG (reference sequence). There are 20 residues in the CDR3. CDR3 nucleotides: TGTGCCTGGAGTGGCCCCTGGCTAGCGGGAGTATCTCCAACGTTGGAGACCCAGTACTTC. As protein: CAWSGPWLAGVSPTLETQYF.

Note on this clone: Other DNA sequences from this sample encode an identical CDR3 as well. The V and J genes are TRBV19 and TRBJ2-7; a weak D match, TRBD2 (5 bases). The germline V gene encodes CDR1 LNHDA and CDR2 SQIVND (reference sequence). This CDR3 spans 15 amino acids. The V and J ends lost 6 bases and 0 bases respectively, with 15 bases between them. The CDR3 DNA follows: TGTGCCAGTAGATCCGTCGGAAGCGGCTCCTACGAGCAGTACTTC. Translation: CASRSVGSGSYEQYF.

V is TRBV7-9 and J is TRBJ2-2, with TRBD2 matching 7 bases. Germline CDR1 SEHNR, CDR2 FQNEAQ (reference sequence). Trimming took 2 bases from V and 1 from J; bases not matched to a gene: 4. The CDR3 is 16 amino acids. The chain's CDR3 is CASSLLLAKNTGELFF. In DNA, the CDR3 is TGTGCCAGCAGCTTACTACTAGCGAAGAACACCGGGGAGCTGTTTTTT.

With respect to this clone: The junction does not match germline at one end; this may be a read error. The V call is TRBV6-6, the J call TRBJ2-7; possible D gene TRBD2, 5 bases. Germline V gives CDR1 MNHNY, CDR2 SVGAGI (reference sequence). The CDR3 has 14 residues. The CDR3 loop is CARSSGIGAYEQYF. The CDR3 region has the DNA TGTGCCCGCAGTTCCGGGATCGGGGCCTACGAGCAGTACTTC.

The DNA of the CDR3 is TGTGCCAGCTCACCCCGCGAGGCCCTACAAGAGACCCAGTACTTC. Amino acids: CASSPREALQETQYF. The chain is built from TRBV18 and TRBJ2-5; D gene ambiguous. There are 15 residues in the CDR3. Trimming removed 3 bases at V and 2 bases at J, with 13 bases between. Germline V gene sequence: CDR1 KGHSH, CDR2 LQKENI.

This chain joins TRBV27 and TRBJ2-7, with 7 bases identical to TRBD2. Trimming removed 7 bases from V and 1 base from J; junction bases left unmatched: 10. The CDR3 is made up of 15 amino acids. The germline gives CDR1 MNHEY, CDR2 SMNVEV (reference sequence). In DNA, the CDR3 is TGTGCCAGCACCCATCTTCCAGCGGGATCCTACGAGCAGTACTTC. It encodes CASTHLPAGSYEQYF.

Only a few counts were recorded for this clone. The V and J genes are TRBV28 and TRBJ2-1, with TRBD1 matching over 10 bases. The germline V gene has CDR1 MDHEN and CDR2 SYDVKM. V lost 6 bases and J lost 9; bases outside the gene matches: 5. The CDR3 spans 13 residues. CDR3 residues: CASRGTGDTEQFF. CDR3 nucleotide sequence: TGTGCCAGCAGGGGGACAGGGGACACTGAGCAGTTCTTC.

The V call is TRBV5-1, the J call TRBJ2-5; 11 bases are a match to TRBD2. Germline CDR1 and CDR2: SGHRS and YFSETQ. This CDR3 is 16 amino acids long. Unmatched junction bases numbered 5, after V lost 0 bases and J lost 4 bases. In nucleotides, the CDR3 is TGCGCCAGCAGCTTGGGGGGACTAGCGGCGGCAGAGACCCAGTACTTC. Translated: CASSLGGLAAAETQYF.

The CDR3: CASSPGTGLMVNTIYF. Written as DNA, the CDR3 is TGTGCCAGCAGCCCGGGGACAGGGTTGATGGTAAACACCATATATTTT. This chain links TRBV7-9 with TRBJ1-3; 9 bases align to TRBD1. This CDR3 spans 16 amino acids. Looked up from germline, CDR1 is SEHNR and CDR2 is FQNEAQ (reference sequence). V dropped 5 bases and J dropped 6; count of bases not matched to a gene: 11.

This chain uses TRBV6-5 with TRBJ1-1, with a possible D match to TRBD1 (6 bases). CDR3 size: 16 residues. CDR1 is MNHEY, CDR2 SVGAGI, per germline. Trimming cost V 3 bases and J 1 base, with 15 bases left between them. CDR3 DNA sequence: TGTGCCAGCAGTTATAGGGTGGACAGTCGGAACACTGAAGCTTTCTTT. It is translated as CASSYRVDSRNTEAFF.

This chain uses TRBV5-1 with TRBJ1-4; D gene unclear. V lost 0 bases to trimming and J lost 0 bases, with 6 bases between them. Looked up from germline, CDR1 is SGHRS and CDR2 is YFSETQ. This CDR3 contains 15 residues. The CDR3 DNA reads TGCGCCAGCAGCTTGGAGGGAGCAACTAATGAAAAACTGTTTTTT. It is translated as CASSLEGATNEKLFF.